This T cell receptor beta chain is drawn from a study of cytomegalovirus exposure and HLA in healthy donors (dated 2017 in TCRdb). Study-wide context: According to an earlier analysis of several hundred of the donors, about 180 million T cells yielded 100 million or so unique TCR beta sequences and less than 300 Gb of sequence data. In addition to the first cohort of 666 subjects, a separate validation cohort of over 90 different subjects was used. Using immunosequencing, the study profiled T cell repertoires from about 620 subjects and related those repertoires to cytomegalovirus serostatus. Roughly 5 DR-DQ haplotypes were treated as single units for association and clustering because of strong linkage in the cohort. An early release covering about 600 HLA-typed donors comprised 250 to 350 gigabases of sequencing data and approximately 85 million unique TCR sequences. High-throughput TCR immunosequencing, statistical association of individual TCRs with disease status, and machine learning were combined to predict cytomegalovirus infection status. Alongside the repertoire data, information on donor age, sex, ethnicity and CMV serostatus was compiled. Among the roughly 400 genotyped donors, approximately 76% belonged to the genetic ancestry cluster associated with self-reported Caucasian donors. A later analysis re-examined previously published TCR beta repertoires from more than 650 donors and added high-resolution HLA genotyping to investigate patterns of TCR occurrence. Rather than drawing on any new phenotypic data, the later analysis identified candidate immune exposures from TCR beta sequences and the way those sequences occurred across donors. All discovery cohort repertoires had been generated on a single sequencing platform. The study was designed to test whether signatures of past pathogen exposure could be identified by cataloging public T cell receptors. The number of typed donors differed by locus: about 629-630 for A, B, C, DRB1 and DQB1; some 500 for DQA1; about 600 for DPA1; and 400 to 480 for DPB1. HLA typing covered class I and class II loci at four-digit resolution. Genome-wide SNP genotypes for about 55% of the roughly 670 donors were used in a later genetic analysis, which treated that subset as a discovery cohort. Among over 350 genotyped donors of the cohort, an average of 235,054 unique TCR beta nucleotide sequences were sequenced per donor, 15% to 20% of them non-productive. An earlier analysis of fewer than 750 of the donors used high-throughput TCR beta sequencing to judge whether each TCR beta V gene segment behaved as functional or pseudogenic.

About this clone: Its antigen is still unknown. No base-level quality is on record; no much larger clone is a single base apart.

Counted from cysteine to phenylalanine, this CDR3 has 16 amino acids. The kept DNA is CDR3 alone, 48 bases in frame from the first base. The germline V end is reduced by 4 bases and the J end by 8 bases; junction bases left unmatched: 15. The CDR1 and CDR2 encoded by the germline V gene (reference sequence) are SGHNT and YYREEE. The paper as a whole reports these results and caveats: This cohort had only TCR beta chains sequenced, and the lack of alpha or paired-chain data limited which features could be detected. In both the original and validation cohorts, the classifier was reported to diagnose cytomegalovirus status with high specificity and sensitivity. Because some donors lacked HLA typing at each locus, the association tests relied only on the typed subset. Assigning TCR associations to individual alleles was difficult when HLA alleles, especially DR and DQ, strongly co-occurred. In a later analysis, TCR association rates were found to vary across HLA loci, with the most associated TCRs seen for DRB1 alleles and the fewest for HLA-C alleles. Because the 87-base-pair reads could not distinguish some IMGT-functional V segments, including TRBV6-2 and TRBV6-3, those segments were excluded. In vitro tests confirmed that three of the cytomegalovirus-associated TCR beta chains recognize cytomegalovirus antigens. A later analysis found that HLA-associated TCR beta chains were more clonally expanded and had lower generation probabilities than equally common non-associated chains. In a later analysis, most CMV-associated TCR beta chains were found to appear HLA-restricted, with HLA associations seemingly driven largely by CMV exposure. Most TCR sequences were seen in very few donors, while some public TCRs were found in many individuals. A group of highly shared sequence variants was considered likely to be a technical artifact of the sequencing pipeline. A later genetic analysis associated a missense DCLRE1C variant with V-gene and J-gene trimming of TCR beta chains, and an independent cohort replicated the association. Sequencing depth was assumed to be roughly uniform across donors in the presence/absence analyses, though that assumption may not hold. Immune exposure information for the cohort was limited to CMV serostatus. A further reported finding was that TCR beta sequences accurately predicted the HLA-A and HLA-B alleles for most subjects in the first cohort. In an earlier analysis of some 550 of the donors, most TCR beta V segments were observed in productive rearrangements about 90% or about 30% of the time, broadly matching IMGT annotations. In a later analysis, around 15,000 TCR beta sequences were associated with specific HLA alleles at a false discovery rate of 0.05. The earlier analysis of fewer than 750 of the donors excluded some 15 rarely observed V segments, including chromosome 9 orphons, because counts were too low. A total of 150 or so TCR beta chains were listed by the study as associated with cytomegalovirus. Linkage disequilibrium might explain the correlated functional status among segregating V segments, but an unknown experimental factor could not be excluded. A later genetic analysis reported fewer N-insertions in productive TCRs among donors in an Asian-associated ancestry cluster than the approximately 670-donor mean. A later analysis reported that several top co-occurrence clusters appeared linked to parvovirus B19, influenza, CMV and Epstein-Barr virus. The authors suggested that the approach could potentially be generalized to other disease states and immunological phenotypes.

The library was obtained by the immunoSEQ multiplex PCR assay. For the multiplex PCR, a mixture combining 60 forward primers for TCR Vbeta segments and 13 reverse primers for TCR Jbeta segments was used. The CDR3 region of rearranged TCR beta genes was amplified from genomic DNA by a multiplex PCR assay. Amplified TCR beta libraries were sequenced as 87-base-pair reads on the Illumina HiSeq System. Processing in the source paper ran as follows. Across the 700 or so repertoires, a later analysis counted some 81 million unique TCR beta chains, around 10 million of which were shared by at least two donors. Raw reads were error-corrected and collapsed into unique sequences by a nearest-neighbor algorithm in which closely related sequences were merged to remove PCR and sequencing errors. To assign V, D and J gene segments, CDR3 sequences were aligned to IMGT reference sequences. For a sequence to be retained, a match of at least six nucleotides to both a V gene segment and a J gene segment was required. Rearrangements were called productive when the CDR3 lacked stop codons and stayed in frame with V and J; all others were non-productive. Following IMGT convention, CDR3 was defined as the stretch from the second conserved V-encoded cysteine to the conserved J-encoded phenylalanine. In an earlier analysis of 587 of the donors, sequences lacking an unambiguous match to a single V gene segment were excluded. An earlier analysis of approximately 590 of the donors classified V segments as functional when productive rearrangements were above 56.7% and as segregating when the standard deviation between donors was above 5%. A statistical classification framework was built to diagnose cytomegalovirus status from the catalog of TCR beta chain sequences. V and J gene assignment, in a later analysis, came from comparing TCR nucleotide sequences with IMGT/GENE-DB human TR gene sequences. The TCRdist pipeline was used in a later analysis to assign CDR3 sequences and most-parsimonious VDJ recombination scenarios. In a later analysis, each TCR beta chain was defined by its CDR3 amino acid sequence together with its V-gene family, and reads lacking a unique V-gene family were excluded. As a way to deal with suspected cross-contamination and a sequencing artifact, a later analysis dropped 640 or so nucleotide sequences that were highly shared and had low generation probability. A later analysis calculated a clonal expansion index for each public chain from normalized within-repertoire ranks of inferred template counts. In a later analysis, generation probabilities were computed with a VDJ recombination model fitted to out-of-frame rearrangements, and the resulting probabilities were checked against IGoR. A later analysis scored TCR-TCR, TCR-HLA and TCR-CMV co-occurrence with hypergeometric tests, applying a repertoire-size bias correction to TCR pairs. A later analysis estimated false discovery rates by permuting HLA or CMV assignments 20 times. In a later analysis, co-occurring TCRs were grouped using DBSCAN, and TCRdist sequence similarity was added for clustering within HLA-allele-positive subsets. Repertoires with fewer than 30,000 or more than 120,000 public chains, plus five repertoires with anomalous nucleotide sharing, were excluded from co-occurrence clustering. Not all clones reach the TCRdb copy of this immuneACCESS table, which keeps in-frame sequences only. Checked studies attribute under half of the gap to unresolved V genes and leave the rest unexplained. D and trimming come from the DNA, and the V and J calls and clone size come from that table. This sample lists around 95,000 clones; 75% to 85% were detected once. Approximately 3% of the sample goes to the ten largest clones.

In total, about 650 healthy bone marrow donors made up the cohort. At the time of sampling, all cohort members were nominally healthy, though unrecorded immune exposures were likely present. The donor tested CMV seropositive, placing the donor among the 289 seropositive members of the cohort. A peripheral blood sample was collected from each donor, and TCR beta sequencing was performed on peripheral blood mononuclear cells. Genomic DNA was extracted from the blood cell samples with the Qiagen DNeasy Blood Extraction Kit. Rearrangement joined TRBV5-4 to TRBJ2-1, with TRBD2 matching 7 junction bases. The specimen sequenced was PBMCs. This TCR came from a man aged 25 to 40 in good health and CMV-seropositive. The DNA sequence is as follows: TGTGCCAGCAGCCCGGGCGCGGGAGAGCCTATATATGAGCAGTTCTTC. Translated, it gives CASSPGAGEPIYEQFF. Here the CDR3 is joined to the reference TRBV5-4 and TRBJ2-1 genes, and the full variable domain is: ETGVTQSPTHLIKTRGQQVTLRCSSQSGHNTVSWYQQALGQGPQFIFQYYREEENGRGNFPPRFSGLQFPNYSSELNVNALELDDSALYLCASSPGAGEPIYEQFFGPGTRLTVL.